The next 24 T cell receptor beta chains were all read from a single sample in a study of chemoradiotherapy in HPV16-positive cancers. Method: immunoSEQ multiplex PCR; TCRdb's copy keeps in-frame clones and lacks some. The repertoire consists of roughly 21,000 clones, with around 86% occurring once and the leading ten covering less than 5%. This sample comprised blood, obtained from a patient who underwent chemoradiotherapy. Receptors originate from a human donor with HPV-associated anogenital cancer.

The V gene is TRBV2, the J gene TRBJ2-7; TRBD2 agrees at 8 bases. This CDR3 comprises 14 residues. CDR1 is SNHLY and CDR2 is FYNNEI in the germline V gene. V lost 6 bases and J lost 5; bases outside the gene matches: 9. The CDR3 spells CASRIAGLGNEQYF. DNA for the CDR3: TGTGCCAGCAGAATAGCGGGACTAGGGAACGAGCAGTACTTC.

This chain connects TRBV5-1 to TRBJ2-5, with D maybe TRBD2 (5 bases). This CDR3 spans 15 amino acids. V was clipped by 0 bases and J by 5 bases, with 14 bases between them. From germline, CDR1 is SGHRS and CDR2 YFSETQ. The CDR3 nucleotides read TGCGCCAGCAGCTTGGGGTCCAGTGGCGGGGAGACCCAGTACTTC. Translation: CASSLGSSGGETQYF.

The rearrangement links TRBV6-1 to TRBJ2-2; 10 nucleotides align to TRBD1. The junction had 7 bases not matched to a gene; V was cut back by 2 bases and J by 7 bases. Germline values: CDR1 MNHNS, CDR2 SASEGT. The CDR3 is 16 residues long. The CDR3 loop reads CASSEWGTGEGGELFF. CDR3 bases: TGTGCCAGCAGTGAATGGGGGACAGGGGAGGGCGGGGAGCTGTTTTTT.

This sequence joins TRBV19 and TRBJ2-5; D remains unclear. The CDR3 has 14 amino acids. CDR1 is LNHDA and CDR2 is SQIVND in the germline V gene (reference sequence). V dropped 6 bases and J dropped 2 bases, with 13 bases sitting between them. CDR3 nucleotide sequence: TGTGCCAGTAGCGATATCCTCCTTCAAGAGACCCAGTACTTC. This encodes CASSDILLQETQYF.

The CDR3 sequence is CASSLNPGAHEQFF. The DNA of the CDR3 is TGTGCCAGCAGTCTCAACCCGGGGGCTCATGAGCAGTTCTTC. The chain combines TRBV27 with TRBJ2-1; D is possibly TRBD1 or TRBD2 (6 bases each). Germline lookup yields CDR1 MNHEY and CDR2 SMNVEV (reference sequence). Trimming took off 5 bases at V and 8 bases at J, with 16 bases between the two ends. The CDR3 sequence is 14 residues long.

V usage is TRBV30 and J usage is TRBJ2-5; perhaps TRBD1 as D (5 bases). Trimming pared 4 bases from V and 3 bases from J, leaving 15 bases between. This CDR3 has 14 residues. CDR1 and CDR2 from the germline V gene are GTSNPN and SVGIG (reference sequence). CDR3 protein: CAWNFRAGKETQYF. The DNA of the CDR3 is TGTGCCTGGAATTTTCGGGCAGGGAAAGAGACCCAGTACTTC.

The gene calls are TRBV27 and TRBJ2-1; 15 nucleotides align to TRBD2. Per the germline V gene, CDR1 is MNHEY and CDR2 is SMNVEV (reference sequence). V was clipped by 7 bases and J by 0 bases; unmatched bases: 7. CDR3 length: 18 residues. DNA of the CDR3: TGTGCCAGCACCCCGGGACTAGCGGGGGGACGCTCCTACAATGAGCAGTTCTTC. Residues: CASTPGLAGGRSYNEQFF.

This clone was found once. The chain links TRBV13 to TRBJ1-2; D not resolved. The length of the CDR3 is 16 residues. The V gene lost 0 bases and the J gene lost 0 bases, with 11 bases spanning the gap. Germline V gene sequence: CDR1 PRHDT, CDR2 FYEKMQ (reference sequence). CDR3 coding DNA: TGTGCCAGCAGCTTAGGCCCGACATTAGCTAACTATGGCTACACCTTC. Amino acid sequence: CASSLGPTLANYGYTF.

V usage is TRBV29-1 and J usage is TRBJ2-7, with D hard to call. Germline CDR1 and CDR2: SQVTM and ANQGSEA. The CDR3 spans 13 residues. Deletions cut 2 bases from V and 3 bases from J, with 11 bases between. This CDR3 is CSVERSSGYEQYF. CDR3 in DNA: TGCAGCGTTGAACGCTCCTCGGGCTACGAGCAGTACTTC.

The chain is built from TRBV6-5 and TRBJ1-3; no clear D gene. Germline lookup yields CDR1 MNHEY and CDR2 SVGAGI. Trimming removed 8 bases from V and 2 bases from J, with 10 bases in between. This CDR3 contains 13 residues. In DNA, the CDR3 is TGTGCCAGCTGCGAGGTGGCTGGAAACACCATATATTTT. This encodes CASCEVAGNTIYF.

By share of the sample, this clone is medium-sized (0.01 to 0.1%). The chain joins TRBV6-4 to TRBJ2-5, with 9 bases identical to TRBD2. The trim removed 4 bases at V and 5 bases at J, leaving 8 bases unmatched. This CDR3 is 15 amino acids long. Looked up from germline, CDR1 is MRHNA and CDR2 is SNTAGT. CDR3 residues: CASSVEAGGGETQYF. The CDR3 DNA follows: TGTGCCAGCAGTGTCGAAGCGGGGGGCGGGGAGACCCAGTACTTC.

This sequence joins TRBV7-3 and TRBJ2-2, with 8 bases identical to TRBD1. The trim removed 6 bases at V and 1 base at J, leaving 4 bases unmatched. The CDR3 totals 15 residues. Germline CDR1 and CDR2: SGHTA and FQGTGA. The CDR3 reads CASSPGTGNTGELFF. Here the CDR3 DNA reads TGTGCCAGCAGTCCCGGGACAGGGAACACCGGGGAGCTGTTTTTT.

Notes on this clone: An end of the junction does not agree with germline; a read error may underlie this. The chain recombines TRBV7-7 with TRBJ1-4; maybe TRBD1 (6 bases). Germline CDR1 reads SSHAT; CDR2 reads FNYEAQ (reference sequence). The CDR3 extends over 15 amino acids. CDR3 residues: CASNALDRHNEKLFF. In nucleotides, the CDR3 is TGTGCTAGCAACGCACTCGACAGGCATAATGAAAAACTGTTTTTT.

This clone was seen more than once but under ten times. V usage is TRBV27 and J usage is TRBJ1-5, with 8 bases that match TRBD1. With 5 bases clipped from V and 6 bases from J, the junction kept 9 bases outside the gene matches. This CDR3 is built from 15 residues. Germline-derived CDR1 and CDR2 are MNHEY and SMNVEV (reference sequence). The CDR3, as DNA: TGTGCCAGCAGTAAGGTCGGACAGGGTGGTCAGCCCCAGCATTTT. It yields the protein CASSKVGQGGQPQHF.

The J gene is TRBJ2-7, the V gene TRBV5-4; the match to TRBD1 covers 8 bases. Germline loops: CDR1 SGHNT, CDR2 YYREEE (reference sequence). After removal of 0 bases from V and 5 bases from J, the junction contained 7 bases not matched to a gene. The CDR3 consists of 15 residues. In DNA form, the CDR3 reads TGTGCCAGCAGCTTGGCCCCAGGGGGCGGCGACGAGCAGTACTTC. It codes for CASSLAPGGGDEQYF.

The J gene is TRBJ1-6, the V gene TRBV9, with D hard to call. Germline CDR1 is SGDLS and CDR2 is YYNGEE. This CDR3 is 14 amino acids long. The V end was cut by 4 bases, the J end by 5 bases, with 10 bases between. The DNA for the CDR3 is TGTGCCAGCAGCCTGACTCAAGATAATTCACCCCTCCACTTT. Protein: CASSLTQDNSPLHF.

The chain has TRBV2 and TRBJ2-1, with 10 bases lining up with TRBD1. CDR3 length: 13 residues. With 8 bases clipped from V and 5 bases from J, the junction kept 3 bases outside the gene matches. The germline V gene encodes CDR1 SNHLY and CDR2 FYNNEI. CDR3 nucleotide sequence: TGTGCCAGCTGGGGACAGGGGAACAATGAGCAGTTCTTC. It codes for CASWGQGNNEQFF.

V and J are TRBV6-6 and TRBJ2-1; 10 bases agree with TRBD2. Germline loops: CDR1 MNHNY, CDR2 SVGAGI (reference sequence). After removal of 8 bases from V and 6 bases from J, the junction contained 4 bases not matched to a gene. The CDR3 totals 13 residues. DNA of the CDR3: TGTGCCAGCGTAGCGGGGGGCCTCAATGAGCAGTTCTTC. This sequence encodes CASVAGGLNEQFF.

This clone was observed a handful of times. V gene TRBV27 combines with J gene TRBJ2-1, with D tentatively TRBD2 (6 bases). This CDR3 is 15 amino acids long. V was trimmed by 5 bases and J by 5 bases, leaving 16 bases between them. Germline V gene data show CDR1 as MNHEY and CDR2 as SMNVEV (reference sequence). The chain's CDR3 is CASSPGTRPDNEQFF. The DNA of the CDR3 is TGTGCCAGCAGTCCCGGGACTCGGCCCGACAATGAGCAGTTCTTC.

V usage is TRBV7-2 and J usage is TRBJ1-1; D is undetermined. Germline assignment: CDR1 SGHTA and CDR2 FQGNSA. V dropped 4 bases and J dropped 3 bases, with 15 bases sitting between them. This CDR3 region has 15 residues. The CDR3 loop is CASSSVYNGHTEAFF. The CDR3 DNA reads as TGTGCCAGCAGCTCGGTCTATAACGGCCACACTGAAGCTTTCTTT.

J is TRBJ1-5 and V is TRBV19, with 8 bases lining up with TRBD1. V lost 7 bases to trimming and J lost 2 bases; unmatched junction nucleotides: 13. From germline, CDR1 is LNHDA and CDR2 SQIVND (reference sequence). The CDR3 has 17 residues. CDR3 nucleotide sequence: TGTGCCAGTACCTCCGGGGGAACAGGGGGGCGCAATCAGCCCCAGCATTTT. Protein product: CASTSGGTGGRNQPQHF.

The chain has TRBV6-1 and TRBJ2-5, with 7 bases aligning to TRBD2. The junction had 2 bases not matched to a gene; V was cut back by 0 bases and J by 1 base. Germline-derived CDR1 and CDR2 are MNHNS and SASEGT. This CDR3 spans 15 amino acids. Written as DNA, the CDR3 is TGTGCCAGCAGTGAAGCAAGCGGGGCCCAAGAGACCCAGTACTTC. Its protein is CASSEASGAQETQYF.

This rearrangement joins TRBV2 to TRBJ1-2; no clear D. CDR3 length equals 11 residues. Germline V lookup: CDR1 SNHLY, CDR2 FYNNEI. Trimming pared 6 bases from V and 7 bases from J, leaving 9 bases between. The CDR3 DNA reads as TGTGCCAGCAGCTACTACCCTGGCTACACCTTC. This sequence encodes CASSYYPGYTF.

The J gene is TRBJ1-2, the V gene TRBV19; D perhaps matches TRBD1 (6 bases). The CDR3 consists of 14 residues. Trimming stripped 4 bases from V and 0 bases from J, with 9 bases between. The germline gives CDR1 LNHDA, CDR2 SQIVND (reference sequence). CDR3 sequence reads: CASSRDTTNYGYTF. CDR3 in DNA: TGTGCCAGTAGTAGGGACACCACTAACTATGGCTACACCTTC.